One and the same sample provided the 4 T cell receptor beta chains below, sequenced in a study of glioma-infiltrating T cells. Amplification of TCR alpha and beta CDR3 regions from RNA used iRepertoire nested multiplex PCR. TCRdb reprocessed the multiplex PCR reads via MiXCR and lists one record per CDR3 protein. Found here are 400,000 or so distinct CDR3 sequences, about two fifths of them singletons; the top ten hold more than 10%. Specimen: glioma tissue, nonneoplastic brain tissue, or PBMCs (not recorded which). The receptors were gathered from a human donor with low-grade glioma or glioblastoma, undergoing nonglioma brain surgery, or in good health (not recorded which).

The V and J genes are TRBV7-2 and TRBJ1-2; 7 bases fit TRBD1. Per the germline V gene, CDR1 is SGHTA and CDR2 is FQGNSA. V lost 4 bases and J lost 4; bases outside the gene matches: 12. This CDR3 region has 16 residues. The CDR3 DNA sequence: TGTGCCAGCAGCTCAACAGGGGCCGGGACGGCCTATGGCTACACCTTC. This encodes CASSSTGAGTAYGYTF.

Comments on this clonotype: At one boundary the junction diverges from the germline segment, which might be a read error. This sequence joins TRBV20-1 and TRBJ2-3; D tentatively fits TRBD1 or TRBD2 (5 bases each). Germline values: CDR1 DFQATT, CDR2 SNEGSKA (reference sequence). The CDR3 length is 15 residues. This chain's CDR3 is CGARGVPRLTDTQYF. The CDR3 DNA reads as TGCGGTGCTAGGGGAGTCCCTAGGTTGACAGATACGCAGTATTTT.

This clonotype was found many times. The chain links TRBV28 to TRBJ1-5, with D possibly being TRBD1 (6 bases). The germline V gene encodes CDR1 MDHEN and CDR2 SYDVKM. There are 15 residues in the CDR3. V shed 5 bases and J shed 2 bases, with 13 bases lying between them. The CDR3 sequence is CASSAQGKGNQPQHF. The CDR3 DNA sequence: TGTGCCAGCAGTGCGCAGGGGAAGGGCAATCAGCCCCAGCATTTT.

The CDR3 is CASSMPGTGAYEQYF. The CDR3 nucleotides read TGTGCCAGTAGTATGCCCGGGACAGGGGCCTACGAGCAGTACTTC. The V call is TRBV19, the J call TRBJ2-7; TRBD1 matches 10 bases. V dropped 3 bases and J dropped 2; count of bases not matched to a gene: 4. Germline V lookup: CDR1 LNHDA, CDR2 SQIVND (reference sequence). This CDR3 is built from 15 residues.